This entry describes one T cell receptor beta chain. Antigen specificity is unknown. Sorted-subset replicate PCR reactions were performed with roughly 200 ng DNA, corresponding to tens of thousands of T cell genomes. Repertoires were generated with immunoSEQ multiplex PCR, while TCRdb's copy carries only in-frame clones and drops some. This sample has just over 2,000,000 clones, with 90% to 95% found just once. Partitioning of CD4+ cells yielded a CD45RA+ naive subset and a CD45RA-negative memory subset. This entry belongs to a study of shared clonotypes between healthy human individuals. Study-level information: CD8 memory received one plate per donor, CD8 naive two, CD4 memory three and CD4 naive three. Study observations and caveats: There were few donors, and this limited the genetic and exposure-history diversity represented.

The sequencing input was naive CD4+ T cells sorted from blood. Sample subset: CD45RA+ positively selected. The receptor comes from a man between 18 and 29 years old in good health.

In DNA form, the CDR3 reads TGTGCCAGCAGCCTCAGGAAACGCGAGCAGTACTTC. This translates into CASSLRKREQYF. J is TRBJ2-7 and V is TRBV7-4; D unresolved. Trimming left V 5 bases short and J 6 bases short, with 11 bases between. The CDR3 runs 12 residues. Germline V gives CDR1 SGHVT, CDR2 SQSDAQ. Based on the CDR3 plus reference TRBV7-4 and TRBJ2-7, the full variable domain is GAGVSQSPRYKVAKRGRDVALRCDSISGHVTLYWYRQTLGQGSEVLTYSQSDAQRDKSGRPSGRFSAERPERSVSTLKIQRTEQGDSAVYLCASSLRKREQYFGPGTRLTVT.